The rows below give T cell receptor beta chains drawn from one sample of a study of T cell repertoires in cytomegalovirus infection. Via MiXCR, TCRdb re-called the reads, giving one row per CDR3 protein. The data contain 150,000 to 180,000 distinct CDR3 sequences, 23% of them singletons. The sequencing input was PBMCs. These receptors were collected from a human donor in good health (CMV status not recorded). Some clones in this sample may be carry-over from other donors' samples. Each CDR3 is given with its conserved first and last residue. A D gene is named only where the DNA matches it firmly. Expanded clones are given a class, and other clones once, few, many or no size at all.

TRBV7-6	TRBJ2-3	TRBD2	.	CASSPVAGVSTDTQYF	TGTGCCAGCAGCCCCGTTGCGGGGGTGAGCACAGATACGCAGTATTTT
TRBV6-2/TRBV6-3	TRBJ1-1	.	.	CASSWGITEAFF	TGTGCCAGCAGTTGGGGGATAACTGAAGCTTTCTTT
TRBV18	TRBJ1-1	.	few	CASSPPPNRGTSNTEAFF	TGTGCCAGCTCACCACCCCCGAATCGCGGGACGTCCAACACTGAAGCTTTCTTT
TRBV2	TRBJ2-1	TRBD1	few	CASRPGTGPWDEQFF	TGTGCCAGCAGGCCCGGGACAGGGCCCTGGGATGAGCAGTTCTTC
TRBV7-3	TRBJ2-1	.	many	CASSLILGGRGGEQFF	TGTGCCAGCAGCTTAATACTCGGCGGGAGAGGGGGTGAGCAGTTCTTC
TRBV7-8	TRBJ1-2	TRBD1	few	CASSETGGTGYGYTF	TGTGCCAGCAGCGAAACAGGGGGCACGGGCTATGGCTACACCTTC
TRBV7-2	TRBJ2-7	.	many	CASSSGRTSYEQYF	TGTGCCAGCAGCTCGGGACGGACGTCCTACGAGCAGTACTTC
TRBV11-2	TRBJ2-1	.	many	CASSLDRDLGYEQFF	TGTGCCAGCAGCTTAGATCGGGACTTGGGGTATGAGCAGTTCTTC
TRBV29-1	TRBJ2-1	.	.	CSVEYSGRRNNEQFF	TGCAGCGTTGAATACAGCGGCAGACGGAACAATGAGCAGTTCTTC
TRBV28	TRBJ2-7	TRBD1	.	CASSLWGQGSYEQYF	TGTGCCAGCAGTTTGTGGGGACAGGGTTCCTACGAGCAGTACTTC
TRBV6-2/TRBV6-3	TRBJ2-1	.	few	CASSPPGPRQFF	TGTGCCAGCAGTCCGCCGGGACCCCGGCAGTTCTTC
TRBV7-8	TRBJ2-5	.	many	CASSLGTSVGETQYF	TGTGCCAGCAGCTTGGGAACTAGTGTCGGAGAGACCCAGTACTTC
TRBV20-1	TRBJ1-2	.	.	CSAGAWTNYGYTF	TGCAGTGCCGGGGCGTGGACGAACTATGGCTACACCTTC
TRBV28	TRBJ2-7	.	.	CASSLSGILTYEQYF	TGTGCCAGCAGTTTATCAGGGATCCTCACCTACGAGCAGTACTTC
TRBV6-5	TRBJ2-3	TRBD2	few	CASSYSLQAGVSAYF	TGTGCCAGCAGTTACAGTCTTCAAGCGGGAGTCTCAGCGTATTTT
TRBV4-1	TRBJ1-5	TRBD1	few	CASSLGQGGENQPQHF	TGCGCCAGCAGCCTCGGACAGGGTGGTGAAAATCAGCCCCAGCATTTT
TRBV5-6	TRBJ1-4	.	.	CASRQGLGNEKLFF	TGTGCCAGCAGGCAGGGGCTGGGGAATGAAAAACTGTTTTTT
TRBV6-1	TRBJ2-7	.	few	CASGDGNYEQYF	TGTGCCAGCGGTGACGGGAACTACGAGCAGTACTTC
TRBV6-2/TRBV6-3	TRBJ2-3	.	many	CASSPDDFSTDTQYF	TGTGCCAGCAGCCCAGATGACTTCAGCACAGATACGCAGTATTTT
TRBV29-1	TRBJ2-7	TRBD1	few	CSVGTSGGSVYEQYF	TGCAGCGTTGGGACGTCAGGGGGCTCGGTCTACGAGCAGTACTTC
TRBV15	TRBJ1-4	TRBD1	.	CATLDHSRRDRGPTNEKLFF	TGTGCCACCCTCGACCACTCTCGCCGGGACAGGGGTCCAACTAATGAAAAACTGTTTTTT
TRBV28	TRBJ2-2	TRBD2	.	CASSPGLAGSGELFF	TGTGCCAGCAGCCCGGGACTAGCGGGGTCCGGGGAGCTGTTTTTT
TRBV7-8	TRBJ1-2	TRBD1	many	CASSPRDRVFYGYTF	TGTGCCAGCAGCCCCCGGGACAGGGTTTTTTATGGCTACACCTTC
TRBV2	TRBJ2-1	.	few	CASSRPDGTYNEQFF	TGTGCCAGCTCCCGTCCCGATGGCACCTACAATGAGCAGTTCTTC
TRBV5-1	TRBJ1-1	.	few	CASSLFPQGGMNTEAFF	TGCGCCAGCAGCTTGTTCCCCCAGGGCGGCATGAACACTGAAGCTTTCTTT
TRBV6-2/TRBV6-3	TRBJ2-7	.	many	CASSRDREQYF	TGTGCCAGCAGCCGGGACCGCGAGCAGTACTTC
TRBV7-6	TRBJ2-5	TRBD1	many	CASSLAAGGQETQYF	TGTGCCAGCAGCTTAGCGGCAGGGGGCCAAGAGACCCAGTACTTC
TRBV29-1	TRBJ1-6	.	.	CSVTAGPGSPLHF	TGCAGCGTGACCGCCGGGCCAGGGTCACCCCTCCACTTT
TRBV12-3/TRBV12-4	TRBJ2-6	TRBD1	few	CASSFFRDSLSGANVLTF	TGTGCCAGCAGTTTTTTCCGGGACAGCCTCTCTGGGGCCAACGTCCTGACTTTC
TRBV6-2/TRBV6-3	TRBJ2-7	.	.	CASSWGTLSEREYF	TGTGCCAGCAGTTGGGGGACACTATCAGAGAGGGAGTACTTC
TRBV7-2	TRBJ2-5	TRBD2	many	CASSLAWAGGGETQYF	TGTGCCAGCAGCTTAGCGTGGGCGGGAGGGGGAGAGACCCAGTACTTC
TRBV5-1	TRBJ2-1	.	few	CASSADISIGQFF	TGCGCCAGCAGCGCGGACATCAGCATTGGGCAGTTCTTC
TRBV28	TRBJ2-1	TRBD2	.	CASSFPLSGSNSYNEQFF	TGTGCCAGCAGTTTCCCCCTTAGCGGGAGCAACTCCTACAATGAGCAGTTCTTC
TRBV7-3	TRBJ2-6	.	many	CASSQRSSGANVLTF	TGTGCCAGCAGTCAAAGAAGCTCTGGGGCCAACGTCCTGACTTTC
TRBV6-2/TRBV6-3	TRBJ2-1	.	.	CASRIPYNEQFF	TGTGCCAGCAGGATCCCTTACAATGAGCAGTTCTTC
TRBV18	TRBJ2-7	TRBD2	few	CASSPTSGTFYEQYF	TGTGCCAGCTCACCTACTAGCGGGACATTCTACGAGCAGTACTTC
TRBV29-1	TRBJ2-1	.	.	CSVHPVVESYNEQFF	TGCAGCGTACACCCAGTGGTGGAGTCCTACAATGAGCAGTTCTTC
TRBV7-2	TRBJ2-1	.	.	CASRDKAEREQFF	TGTGCCAGCAGGGACAAGGCGGAGCGGGAGCAGTTCTTC
TRBV27	TRBJ2-7	.	.	CASSLSQTGTYEQYF	TGTGCCAGCAGTTTATCCCAGACAGGTACCTACGAGCAGTACTTC
TRBV5-4	TRBJ1-2	TRBD1	few	CASSLAGSRGRDYGYTF	TGTGCCAGCAGCTTGGCCGGGAGTAGGGGGCGCGACTATGGCTACACCTTC
TRBV6-2/TRBV6-3	TRBJ2-1	TRBD1	many	CASSLDRANEQFF	TGTGCCAGCAGCCTCGACAGGGCGAATGAGCAGTTCTTC
TRBV7-9	TRBJ2-7	.	few	CASSPPGTYEQYF	TGTGCCAGCAGCCCCCCCGGGACTTACGAGCAGTACTTC
TRBV7-6	TRBJ2-1	.	.	CASSIYLTDGNEQFF	TGTGCCAGCAGCATTTACCTTACGGACGGAAATGAGCAGTTCTTC
TRBV6-6	TRBJ2-6	.	.	CASSYGQTFSGANVLTF	TGTGCCAGCAGTTACGGTCAGACCTTCTCTGGGGCCAACGTCCTGACTTTC
TRBV7-7	TRBJ2-5	TRBD2	many	CASSLAPAGGLFETQYF	TGTGCTAGCAGCTTAGCCCCAGCGGGAGGGCTGTTTGAGACCCAGTACTTC
TRBV7-6	TRBJ2-3	TRBD2	.	CASSLIAQRGTRADTQYF	TGTGCCAGCAGCTTAATAGCCCAGCGGGGGACTAGGGCAGATACGCAGTATTTT
TRBV2	TRBJ2-5	TRBD1	.	CASSESRGRRETQYF	TGTGCCAGCAGTGAATCCAGGGGGCGCAGGGAGACCCAGTACTTC
TRBV7-2	TRBJ1-2	TRBD1	many	CASSPSWDRGNYGYTF	TGTGCCAGCAGCCCAAGTTGGGACAGGGGGAACTATGGCTACACCTTC
TRBV12-3/TRBV12-4	TRBJ2-7	TRBD1	few	CASSITGTGGVEQYF	TGTGCCAGCAGTATAACCGGGACAGGGGGCGTCGAGCAGTACTTC
TRBV28	TRBJ2-1	TRBD2	.	CASSGAGGREQFF	TGTGCCAGCAGTGGAGCGGGAGGTCGTGAGCAGTTCTTC
TRBV30	TRBJ2-7	TRBD2	few	CARSGGYEQYF	TGTGCCCGTAGCGGGGGCTACGAGCAGTACTTC
TRBV2	TRBJ2-6	.	.	CASSAYLGDTRGANVLTF	TGTGCCAGCAGTGCGTATTTGGGGGATACCAGGGGGGCCAACGTCCTGACTTTC
TRBV7-9	TRBJ2-7	TRBD1	few	CASSFGTGKYEQYF	TGTGCCAGCAGCTTTGGGACAGGGAAATACGAGCAGTACTTC
TRBV4-1	TRBJ2-5	.	few	CASSPLRGSGETQYF	TGTGCCAGCAGCCCGTTGAGGGGAAGCGGTGAGACCCAGTACTTC
TRBV20-1	TRBJ2-3	TRBD2	few	CSLAGSTTDTQYF	TGCAGTCTAGCGGGGTCCACCACAGATACGCAGTATTTT
TRBV11-2	TRBJ2-3	.	many	CASSWGNTQYF	TGTGCCAGCAGCTGGGGCAATACGCAGTATTTT
TRBV7-2	TRBJ2-1	TRBD2	many	CASSSRGLAGVNEQFF	TGTGCCAGCAGCTCCCGGGGACTAGCGGGAGTAAATGAGCAGTTCTTC
TRBV4-1	TRBJ2-3	.	.	CASSQDWRKGVTDTQYF	TGCGCCAGCAGCCAAGATTGGAGAAAGGGCGTGACAGATACGCAGTATTTT
TRBV7-2	TRBJ2-1	.	many	CASSPVLRNEQFF	TGTGCCAGCAGCCCAGTGCTTCGCAATGAGCAGTTCTTC
TRBV6-2/TRBV6-3	TRBJ1-1	.	few	CASKVGRGTEAFF	TGTGCCTCCAAGGTCGGTAGGGGCACTGAAGCTTTCTTT